Listed below are T cell receptor beta chains from one sample, sequenced in a study of response to subunit inactivated influenza vaccine. MiXCR, run by TCRdb on the RT-PCR reads, gives a single entry per CDR3 protein. The sample holds about 570,000 distinct CDR3 sequences, approximately 11% seen once. This sample was also put to use in a study of T cells expressing NK-cell markers.

Material: PBMCs from blood, obtained on the day of vaccination. The receptors here all came from a man aged 50-59 years who received an inactivated influenza vaccine. The CDR3 runs from the conserved cysteine through the conserved F or W. Fields, in order: D gene, clone size, V gene, J gene, CDR3 DNA, CDR3 protein. A D gene is named only where the DNA matches it firmly. Not all rows give a size; the values are once, few, many and, for expanded clones, a class.

.,few,TRBV11-2,TRBJ2-1,TGTGCCAGCAGCTTAGGATGGGGTGCGTCCTACAATGAGCAGTTCTTC,CASSLGWGASYNEQFF
TRBD1,.,TRBV20-1,TRBJ2-3,TGCAGTGAGCCGGGACAGGGGATGGATACGCAGTATTTT,CSEPGQGMDTQYF
.,many,TRBV25-1,TRBJ2-1,TGTGCCAGCAAGGGAGTTAATGAGCAGTTCTTC,CASKGVNEQFF
.,few,TRBV5-6,TRBJ1-2,TGTGCCAGCAGCTTTCGGCGAAAAGAATATGGCTACACCTTC,CASSFRRKEYGYTF
.,.,TRBV18,TRBJ2-7,TGTGCCAGCTCACCGCCCGGGACGTCATACGAGCAGTACTTC,CASSPPGTSYEQYF
TRBD2,few,TRBV29-1,TRBJ2-1,TGCAGCGTTGAGGGGACTAGCGGCTCCTACAATGAGCAGTTCTTC,CSVEGTSGSYNEQFF
.,.,TRBV4-2,TRBJ2-6,TGTGCCAGCAGCCAAGTCGCAGGGTGGAGTTCTGGGGCCAACGTCCTGACTTTC,CASSQVAGWSSGANVLTF
.,few,TRBV6-2/TRBV6-3,TRBJ2-7,TGTGCCAGCAGTTACTCGGGTGTGCAGTACTTC,CASSYSGVQYF
.,few,TRBV9,TRBJ2-5,TGTGCCAGCAGCGTAGCACCAGGGAGGGGGCAAGAGACCCAGTACTTC,CASSVAPGRGQETQYF
TRBD2,.,TRBV4-3,TRBJ2-3,TGCGCCAGCAGCATGCGGGGGAACACAGATACGCAGTATTTT,CASSMRGNTDTQYF
TRBD1,.,TRBV28,TRBJ1-5,TGTGCCAGCAGTCTCCGGACAGGTATGGGTAATCAGCCCCAGCATTTT,CASSLRTGMGNQPQHF
.,many,TRBV6-1,TRBJ2-2,TGTGCCAGCAGGGACTTTCTCGTCACCGGGGAGCTGTTTTTT,CASRDFLVTGELFF
.,few,TRBV25-1,TRBJ1-4,TGTGCCAGCAGTGACTCTGTGAAGGGAGTTGATGAAAAACTGTTTTTT,CASSDSVKGVDEKLFF
.,.,TRBV4-3,TRBJ2-6,TGCGCCAGCAGCCAACAGGTTTTTGACTCTGGGGCCAACGTCCTGACTTTC,CASSQQVFDSGANVLTF
.,few,TRBV4-1,TRBJ1-2,TGCGCCAGCAGCCGAACCGGGACCCCTGGCTACACCTTC,CASSRTGTPGYTF
TRBD1,.,TRBV7-9,TRBJ2-7,TGTGCCAGCAGCTCAGTAGGACAGGACTACGAGCAGTACTTC,CASSSVGQDYEQYF
.,.,TRBV5-5,TRBJ1-1,TGTGCCAGCAGCTTGGCCCCCCAGGGCGAAGCTTTCTTT,CASSLAPQGEAFF
.,.,TRBV7-2,TRBJ2-7,TGTGCCAGCAGCTTAGACGGTGCAGACCGCGAGCAGTACTTC,CASSLDGADREQYF
TRBD1,.,TRBV5-1,TRBJ2-3,TGCGCCAGCAGTCCTTCTTGGACAGGGTTGGCAGATACGCAGTATTTT,CASSPSWTGLADTQYF
TRBD1,.,TRBV19,TRBJ2-1,TGTGCCAGTAGCGAGACAGGGGGTCGCGAGCAGTTCTTC,CASSETGGREQFF
.,few,TRBV6-1,TRBJ2-5,TGTGCCAGCAGACATCTATACAGCGAATGGACGGAGACCCAGTACTTC,CASRHLYSEWTETQYF
.,few,TRBV19,TRBJ2-7,TGTGCCAGTAGTATGAAGGGAAGCTCCTACGAGCAGTACTTC,CASSMKGSSYEQYF
TRBD2,.,TRBV6-6,TRBJ2-5,TGTGCCAGCAGTTACATTGGGAGGGCCCAGTACTTC,CASSYIGRAQYF
.,.,TRBV6-5,TRBJ1-5,TGTGCCAGCAGTTACACCAGGGGCCCCAATCAGCCCCAGCATTTT,CASSYTRGPNQPQHF
TRBD2,few,TRBV12-3/TRBV12-4,TRBJ2-5,TGTGCCAGCAGCGGACTAGCGGAAAGGCGGACCCAGTACTTC,CASSGLAERRTQYF
.,few,TRBV10-2,TRBJ2-1,TGCGCCAGCAGTGAGTCGAGGGGGACTACTTACAATGAGCAGTTCTTC,CASSESRGTTYNEQFF
TRBD2,few,TRBV6-2/TRBV6-3,TRBJ2-1,TGTGCCAGCAGTTATCCGCGGACTAGCCTCTATGAGCAGTTCTTC,CASSYPRTSLYEQFF
.,.,TRBV20-1,TRBJ2-1,TGCAGTGCTAGTTTGGAAGAGCAGTTCTTC,CSASLEEQFF